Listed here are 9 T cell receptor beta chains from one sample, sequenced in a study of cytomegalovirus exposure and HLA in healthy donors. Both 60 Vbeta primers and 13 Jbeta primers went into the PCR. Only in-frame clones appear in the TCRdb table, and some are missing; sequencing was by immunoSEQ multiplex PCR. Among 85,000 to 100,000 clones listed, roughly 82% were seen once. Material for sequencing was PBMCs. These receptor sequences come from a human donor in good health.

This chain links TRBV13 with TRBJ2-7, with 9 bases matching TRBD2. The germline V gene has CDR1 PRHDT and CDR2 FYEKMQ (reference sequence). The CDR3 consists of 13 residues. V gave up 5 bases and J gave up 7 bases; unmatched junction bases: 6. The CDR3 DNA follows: TGTGCCAGCAGCCTCCCCAGCGGGGGGGAGCAGTACTTC. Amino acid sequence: CASSLPSGGEQYF.

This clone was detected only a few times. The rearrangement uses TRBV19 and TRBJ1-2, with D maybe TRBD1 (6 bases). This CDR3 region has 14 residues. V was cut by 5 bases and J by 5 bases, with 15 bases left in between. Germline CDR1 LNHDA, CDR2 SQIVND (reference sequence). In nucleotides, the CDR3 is TGTGCCAGTAGTCCGCCCAGGGGAAGGTATGGCTACACCTTC. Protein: CASSPPRGRYGYTF.

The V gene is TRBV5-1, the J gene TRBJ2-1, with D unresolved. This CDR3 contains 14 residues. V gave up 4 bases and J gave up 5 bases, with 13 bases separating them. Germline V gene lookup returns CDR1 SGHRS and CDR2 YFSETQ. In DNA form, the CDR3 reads TGCGCCAGCAGCCACGGTAGCAGTCACAATGAGCAGTTCTTC. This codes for CASSHGSSHNEQFF.

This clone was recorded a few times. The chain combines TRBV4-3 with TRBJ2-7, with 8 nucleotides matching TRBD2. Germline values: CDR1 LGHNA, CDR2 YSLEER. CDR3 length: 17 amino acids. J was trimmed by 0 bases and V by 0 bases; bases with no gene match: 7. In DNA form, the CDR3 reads TGCGCCAGCAGCCAAGATCAGAAGCGGGAGAGCTCCTACGAGCAGTACTTC. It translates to CASSQDQKRESSYEQYF.

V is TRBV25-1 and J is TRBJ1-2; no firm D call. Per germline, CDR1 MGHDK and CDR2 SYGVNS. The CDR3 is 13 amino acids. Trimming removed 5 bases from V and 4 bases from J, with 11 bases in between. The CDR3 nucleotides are TGTGCCAGCAGTCTCGGACTGTCCTATGGCTACACCTTC. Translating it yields CASSLGLSYGYTF.

This CDR3 is CASSFLGGRENGELFF. The CDR3 DNA follows: TGCGCCAGCAGCTTTTTGGGGGGGCGAGAAAACGGGGAGCTGTTTTTT. The rearrangement uses TRBV5-1 and TRBJ2-2; possible D gene TRBD2, 7 bases. V was clipped by 2 bases and J by 7 bases, with 18 bases between them. This CDR3 spans 16 amino acids. Germline V lookup: CDR1 SGHRS, CDR2 YFSETQ. The whole variable domain, remainder taken from reference TRBV5-1 and TRBJ2-2, is KAGVTQTPRYLIKTRGQQVTLSCSPISGHRSVSWYQQTPGQGLQFLFEYFSETQRNKGNFPGRFSGRQFSNSRSEMNVSTLELGDSALYLCASSFLGGRENGELFFGEGSRLTVL.

The CDR3 nucleotides are TGTGCCAGCAGCAAAACATCTAGGTCGGGAGTGTACACAGATACGCAGTATTTT. Translated: CASSKTSRSGVYTDTQYF. V and J are TRBV7-6 and TRBJ2-3; D may be TRBD2 (6 bases). Trimming stripped 5 bases from V and 2 bases from J, with 23 bases between. Germline CDR1 and CDR2: SGHVS and FNYEAQ. The CDR3 is made up of 18 amino acids. The full variable domain, in which reference TRBV7-6 and TRBJ2-3 provide the parts outside the CDR3, is GAGVSQSPRYKVTKRGQDVALRCDPISGHVSLYWYRQALGQGPEFLTYFNYEAQQDKSGLPNDRFSAERPEGSISTLTIQRTEQRDSAMYRCASSKTSRSGVYTDTQYFGPGTRLTVL.

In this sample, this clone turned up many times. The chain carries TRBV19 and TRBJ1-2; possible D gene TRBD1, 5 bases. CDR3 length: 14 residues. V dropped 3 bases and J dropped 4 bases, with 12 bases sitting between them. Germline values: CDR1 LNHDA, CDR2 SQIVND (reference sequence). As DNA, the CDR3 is TGTGCCAGTAGTATTAAGGGGACTCTCTATGGCTACACCTTC. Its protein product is CASSIKGTLYGYTF.

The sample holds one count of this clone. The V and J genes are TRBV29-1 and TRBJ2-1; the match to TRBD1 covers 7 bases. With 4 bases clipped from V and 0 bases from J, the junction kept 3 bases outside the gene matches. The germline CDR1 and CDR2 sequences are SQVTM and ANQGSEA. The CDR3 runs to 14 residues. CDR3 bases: TGCAGCGTTGGGACAGGCCTCTCCTACAATGAGCAGTTCTTC. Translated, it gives CSVGTGLSYNEQFF.